This TCR beta chain was captured by sequencing in a study of cytomegalovirus exposure and HLA in healthy donors. Findings of the study overall: Rare TCR sequences predominated, though certain public TCRs were found in many donors.

The V gene's germline CDR1 is SGHTA and CDR2 FQGNSA. The germline V and J ends were trimmed by 2 bases and 3 bases, with 17 bases remaining between them. CDR3 length: 16 residues. The PCR had 60 Vbeta and 13 Jbeta primers. Sequencing was performed with immunoSEQ multiplex PCR; in TCRdb, only in-frame clones are kept and a portion is missing. Here the sample table reports about 130,000 clones. About this clone itself: Its antigen is unknown.

The chain recombines TRBV7-2 with TRBJ2-7, with D possibly matching TRBD1 (6 bases). What was sequenced was PBMCs. The TCR comes from a woman aged 40 to 49 in good health and CMV-seropositive. CDR3 sequence (DNA): TGTGCCAGCAGCTTAATGGGCCCAAGGGGGATCTACGAGCAGTACTTC. Its translation is CASSLMGPRGIYEQYF. Full variable domain (remainder filled in from reference TRBV7-2 and TRBJ2-7): GAGVSQSPSNKVTEKGKDVELRCDPISGHTALYWYRQSLGQGLEFLIYFQGNSAPDKSGLPSDRFSAERTGGSVSTLTIQRTQQEDSAVYLCASSLMGPRGIYEQYFGPGTRLTVT.